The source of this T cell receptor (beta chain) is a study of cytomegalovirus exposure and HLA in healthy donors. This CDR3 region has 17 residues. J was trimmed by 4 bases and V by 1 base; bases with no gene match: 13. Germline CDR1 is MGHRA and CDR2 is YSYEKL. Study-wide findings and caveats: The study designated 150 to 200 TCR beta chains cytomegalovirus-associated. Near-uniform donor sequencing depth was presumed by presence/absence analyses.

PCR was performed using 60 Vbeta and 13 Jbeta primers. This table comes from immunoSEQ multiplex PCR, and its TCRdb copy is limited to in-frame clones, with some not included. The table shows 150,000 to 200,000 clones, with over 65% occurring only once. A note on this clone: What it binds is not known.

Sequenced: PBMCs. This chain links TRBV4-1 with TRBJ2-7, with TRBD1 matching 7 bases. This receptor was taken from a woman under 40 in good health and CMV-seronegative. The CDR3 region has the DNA TGCGCCAGCAGCCAAGGACTTACAGGGGATGGCCGTTACGAGCAGTACTTC. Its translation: CASSQGLTGDGRYEQYF.